This T cell receptor beta chain was identified during a study of blood T cell repertoires in COVID-19. CDR1 is KGHDR and CDR2 is SFDVKD in the germline V gene. The CDR3 is made up of 12 amino acids. V was shortened by 4 bases and J by 6 bases, with 8 bases between the two germline ends. In the original workflow: Counts of nucleated cells, estimated from reference gene primer amplification, were obtained. This table comes from immunoSEQ multiplex PCR, and its TCRdb copy is limited to in-frame clones, with some not included. The V and J calls and clone size were taken over from that table, and D and trimming were inferred from the DNA. This table holds under 100,000 clones, about 89% found once.

Sample: peripheral blood. V gene TRBV24-1 combines with J gene TRBJ1-1; D ambiguous. The origin of this receptor is a human donor in a cohort sampled during active COVID-19. The CDR3 DNA reads as TGTGCCACCAGTGAGAAACGGGCTGAAGCTTTCTTT. Its translation: CATSEKRAEAFF.